Sequencing of this TCR beta chain was carried out in a study of blood T cell repertoires in COVID-19. Overall study: The study drew acute and convalescent COVID-19 samples from the United States, Italy and Spain. The analysed material was cDNA or gDNA that came from T cells, B-cell-depleted T cells, or PBMCs.

This clone occurred a few times. Source study methods: Estimation of nucleated cell counts was performed using reference gene primer amplification. TCRdb's copy holds only in-frame clones and misses some; the assay was immunoSEQ multiplex PCR. V, J and clone size reflect that table, while D and trimming were determined from the DNA. The sample yields 200,000 to 250,000 clones, 80% to 90% seen once. The CDR3 totals 15 residues. V lost 6 bases and J lost 2; bases outside the gene matches: 8. Germline CDR1 is MDHEN and CDR2 is SYDVKM. The TCR comes from a woman aged 70-85 years with acute or convalescent COVID-19. Specimen: peripheral blood. V and J are TRBV28 and TRBJ2-5; 8 nucleotides match TRBD2. CDR3 DNA sequence: TGTGCCAGCAGCCGAGCGGGGGCCGTACAAGAGACCCAGTACTTC. It translates to CASSRAGAVQETQYF.